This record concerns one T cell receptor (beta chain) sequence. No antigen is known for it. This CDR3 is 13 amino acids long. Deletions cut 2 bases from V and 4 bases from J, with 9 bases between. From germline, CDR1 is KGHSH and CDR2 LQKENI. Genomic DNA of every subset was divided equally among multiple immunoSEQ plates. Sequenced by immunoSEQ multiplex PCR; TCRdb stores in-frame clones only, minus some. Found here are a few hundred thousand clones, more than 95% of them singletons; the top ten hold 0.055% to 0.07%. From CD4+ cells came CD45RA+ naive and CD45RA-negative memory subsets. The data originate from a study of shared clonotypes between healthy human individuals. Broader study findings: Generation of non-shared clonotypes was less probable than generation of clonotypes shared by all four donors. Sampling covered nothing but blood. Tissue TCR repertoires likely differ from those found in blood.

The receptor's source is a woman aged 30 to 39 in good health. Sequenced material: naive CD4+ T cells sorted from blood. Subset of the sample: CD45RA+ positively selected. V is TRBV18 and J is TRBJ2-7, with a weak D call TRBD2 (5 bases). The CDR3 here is CASSPEGRYEQYF. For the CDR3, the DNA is TGTGCCAGCTCACCAGAGGGCAGGTACGAGCAGTACTTC.